This T cell receptor beta chain was sequenced for a study of vaccination effects on CD4 cells after COVID-19. Study-wide context: ViraFEST assay sequencing came after antigen-specific CD4+ T cells were expanded with viral peptide pools.

On this clone itself: Its target is not known.

This CDR3 spans 15 amino acids. CDR1 is SGHTA, CDR2 FQGNSA, per germline. Trimming left V 6 bases short and J 3 bases short, with 14 bases between. Data came from immunoSEQ multiplex PCR; TCRdb stores just in-frame clones and leaves some out. The sample carries tens of thousands of clones, around 69% recorded once. Whole-study findings and limits: Clones arising from infection and from vaccination showed marked clonal contraction late after vaccination.

The culture ran for 10 days before CD4+ T cells were isolated. This clonotype was sampled from a human donor who received a COVID-19 vaccine. Source: CD4+ T cells from PBMCs cultured without peptide, taken before COVID-19 vaccination. The chain couples TRBV7-2 to TRBJ2-2; D perhaps matches TRBD1 (6 bases). CDR3 DNA: TGTGCCAGCAGTCTTACTAGGGGGTACACCGGGGAGCTGTTTTTT. Translating gives CASSLTRGYTGELFF.